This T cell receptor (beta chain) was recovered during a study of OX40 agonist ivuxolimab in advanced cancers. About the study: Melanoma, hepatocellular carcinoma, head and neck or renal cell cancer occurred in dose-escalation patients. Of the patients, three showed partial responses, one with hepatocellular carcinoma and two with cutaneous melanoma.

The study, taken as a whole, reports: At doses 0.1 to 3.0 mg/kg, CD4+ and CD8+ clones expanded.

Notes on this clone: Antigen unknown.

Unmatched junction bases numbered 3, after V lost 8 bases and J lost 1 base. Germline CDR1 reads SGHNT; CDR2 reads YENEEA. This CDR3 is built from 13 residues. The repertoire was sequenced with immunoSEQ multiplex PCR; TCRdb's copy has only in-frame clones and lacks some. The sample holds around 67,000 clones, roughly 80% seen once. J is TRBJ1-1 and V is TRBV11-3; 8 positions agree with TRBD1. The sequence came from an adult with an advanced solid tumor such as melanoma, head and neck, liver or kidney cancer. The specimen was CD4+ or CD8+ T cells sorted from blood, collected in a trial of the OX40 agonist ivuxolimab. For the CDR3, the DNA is TGTGCCAGCGGGGACAGGACGAACACTGAAGCTTTCTTT. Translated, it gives CASGDRTNTEAFF.